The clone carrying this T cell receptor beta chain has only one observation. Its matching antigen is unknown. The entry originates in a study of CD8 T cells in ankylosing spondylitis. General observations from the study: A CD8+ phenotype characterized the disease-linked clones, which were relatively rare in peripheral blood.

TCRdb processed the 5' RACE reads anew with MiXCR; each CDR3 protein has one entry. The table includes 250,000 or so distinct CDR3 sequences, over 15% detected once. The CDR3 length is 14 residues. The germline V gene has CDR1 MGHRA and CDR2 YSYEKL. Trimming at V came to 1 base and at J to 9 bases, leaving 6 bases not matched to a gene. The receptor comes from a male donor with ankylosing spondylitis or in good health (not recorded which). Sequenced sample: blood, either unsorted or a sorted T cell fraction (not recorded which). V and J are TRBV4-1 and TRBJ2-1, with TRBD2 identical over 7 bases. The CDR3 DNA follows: TGCGCCAGCAGCCAAGTTGGAGTAGCGGGTGAGCAGTTCTTC. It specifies CASSQVGVAGEQFF.